Sequencing of this T cell receptor (beta chain) was carried out in a study of cytomegalovirus exposure and HLA in healthy donors. The study's findings and limits: High specificity and sensitivity for cytomegalovirus status were reported for the classifier. Presence/absence results assume similar sequencing depth per donor, which may not hold. Immune exposure information comprised only CMV serostatus.

Every donor was a healthy person donating bone marrow. This PCR relied on a set of 60 Vbeta primers and 13 Jbeta primers. Sequencing was performed with immunoSEQ multiplex PCR; in TCRdb, only in-frame clones are kept and a portion is missing. The repertoire holds about 190,000 clones, with almost 75% as singletons. V trimming: 5 bases; J trimming: 7 bases; junction bases outside the gene matches: 6. The CDR3 totals 13 residues. Germline V gene lookup returns CDR1 SEHNR and CDR2 FQNEAQ (reference sequence). In regard to this clone: Its antigen is not known.

Sequencing was done on a sample of PBMCs. The chain recombines TRBV7-9 with TRBJ1-2; the match to TRBD1 covers 8 bases. The clonotype comes from a woman aged 25 to 45 in good health and CMV-seropositive. For the CDR3, the DNA is TGTGCCAGCAGCCCCCGACAGGGGTCTGGCTACACCTTC. Translating gives CASSPRQGSGYTF.